This TCR beta chain was observed in a study of control samples from healthy donors and cancer patients. Using immunoSEQ multiplex PCR, the repertoire was profiled, and TCRdb retains in-frame clones only, with some absent. The table records about 54,000 clones, approximately 96% of them present only once. V gave up 4 bases and J gave up 12 bases, with 16 bases separating them. The V gene's germline CDR1 is MDHEN and CDR2 SYDVKM. The CDR3 sequence is 13 residues long. The V and J genes are TRBV28 and TRBJ2-1, with D unresolved. The material sequenced was blood. The receptor comes from a woman in her 30s in good health. CDR3 DNA: TGTGCCAGCAGTTCAAGGGCCCCCCCGATGCAGTTCTTC. Translated: CASSSRAPPMQFF.